The 14 T cell receptor beta chains below all came from one sample that was sequenced in a study of CD8 T cells in Susac syndrome. Reverse transcription of roughly 0.5 to 1 ug RNA used random hexamers. TCRdb passed the immunoSEQ multiplex PCR reads through MiXCR, listing each CDR3 protein once. The sample holds about 200,000 distinct CDR3 sequences, about 95% seen once. Material for sequencing was CD4+ T cells from PBMCs. The receptors derive from a human donor with multiple sclerosis.

This clonotype was picked up one time. The V and J genes are TRBV27 and TRBJ1-1; no clear D. Per the germline V gene, CDR1 is MNHEY and CDR2 is SMNVEV (reference sequence). The CDR3 spans 11 residues. Trimming removed 7 bases at V and 8 bases at J, with 11 bases between. The CDR3 protein is CASKRTGEAFF. Here the CDR3 DNA reads TGTGCCAGCAAACGAACGGGGGAAGCTTTCTTT.

The chain uses TRBV29-1 and TRBJ1-1; D is possibly TRBD1 (6 bases). The CDR3 contains 13 residues. V was clipped by 3 bases and J by 6 bases, with 14 bases between them. In germline, CDR1 is SQVTM, CDR2 ANQGSEA. The CDR3 DNA follows: TGCAGCGTTGACGGGGCAGGGGTTGCTGAAGCTTTCTTT. Translation: CSVDGAGVAEAFF.

This sequence joins TRBV30 and TRBJ1-3; unclear D gene. CDR3 length equals 12 residues. Between the trimmed V and J ends, which lost 3 bases and 0 bases, there was a span of 3 bases. CDR1 GTSNPN and CDR2 SVGIG come from the germline V gene (reference sequence). The CDR3 spells CAWSNSGNTIYF. CDR3 sequence (DNA): TGTGCCTGGAGCAACTCTGGAAACACCATATATTTT.

The V call is TRBV7-3, the J call TRBJ2-1; the D gene is possibly TRBD1 (6 bases). The V and J ends lost 1 base and 4 bases respectively, with 11 bases between them. The CDR3 is made up of 15 amino acids. Germline V gives CDR1 SGHTA, CDR2 FQGTGA. CDR3 in DNA: TGTGCCAGCAGCTTAATTGGGGGCGCTTACAATGAGCAGTTCTTC. Translation gives CASSLIGGAYNEQFF. Drawing the rest from reference TRBV7-3 and TRBJ2-1, the complete variable domain is GAGVSQTPSNKVTEKGKYVELRCDPISGHTALYWYRQSLGQGPEFLIYFQGTGAADDSGLPNDRFFAVRPEGSVSTLKIQRTERGDSAVYLCASSLIGGAYNEQFFGPGTRLTVL.

The chain recombines TRBV29-1 with TRBJ2-1, with D perhaps TRBD1 or TRBD2 (5 bases each). Germline V lookup: CDR1 SQVTM, CDR2 ANQGSEA. V was clipped by 6 bases and J by 8 bases, with 20 bases between them. The CDR3 consists of 14 residues. CDR3 nucleotide sequence: TGCAGCGTGCAAATGGGGACCGGAGACGATGAGCAGTTCTTC. Amino acids: CSVQMGTGDDEQFF.

The CDR3 region is CASSRYGYTF. The CDR3 DNA follows: TGTGCCAGCAGCCGCTATGGCTACACCTTC. The chain combines TRBV12-3 or TRBV12-4 with TRBJ1-2; D uncertain. V shed 6 bases and J shed 4 bases, with 3 bases lying between them. The CDR3 extends over 10 amino acids.

The chain carries TRBV4-1 and TRBJ2-1; D is uncertain. This CDR3 is built from 15 residues. Germline V gene sequence: CDR1 MGHRA, CDR2 YSYEKL. Trimming pared 5 bases from V and 3 bases from J, leaving 14 bases between. CDR3 in amino acids: CASSSSANHYNEQFF. The DNA for the CDR3 is TGCGCCAGCAGCTCAAGCGCCAACCACTACAATGAGCAGTTCTTC.

This clonotype showed up just a few times. The rearrangement joins TRBV7-2 to TRBJ2-7; possibly TRBD1 for D (6 bases). The CDR3 extends over 13 amino acids. Germline lookup yields CDR1 SGHTA and CDR2 FQGNSA. The V end lost 5 bases, the J end lost 2 bases, and 10 bases lay between the germline ends. For the CDR3, the DNA is TGTGCCAGCAGCGTTGGACAGACCTACGAGCAGTACTTC. Protein product: CASSVGQTYEQYF.

The chain combines TRBV20-1 with TRBJ1-5; 7 nucleotides align to TRBD1. The CDR3 totals 12 residues. With V trimmed by 4 bases and J by 7 bases, 4 bases remained unmatched. Germline V lookup: CDR1 DFQATT, CDR2 SNEGSKA (reference sequence). CDR3 residues: CSAKRGRQPQHF. DNA for the CDR3: TGCAGTGCTAAGAGGGGGCGCCAGCCCCAGCATTTT.

The CDR3 is CASSQSGEHEQYF. Here the CDR3 DNA reads TGTGCCAGCAGCCAATCGGGGGAACACGAGCAGTACTTC. V and J are TRBV14 and TRBJ2-7; perhaps TRBD2 as D (6 bases). This CDR3 comprises 13 residues. The ends were cut back, 2 bases at V and 5 bases at J, with 10 bases in the middle. Germline CDR1 and CDR2: SGHDN and FVKESK.

The chain couples TRBV3-1 to TRBJ2-5; D is unresolved. The V end lost 1 base, the J end lost 8 bases, and 5 bases lay between the germline ends. Germline V gene lookup returns CDR1 LGHDT and CDR2 YNNKEL (reference sequence). The CDR3 contains 11 residues. The CDR3, as DNA: TGTGCCAGCAGCCAAGCGGCCACCCAGTACTTC. Translating gives CASSQAATQYF.

V is TRBV20-1 and J is TRBJ2-5; TRBD2 might be the D (7 bases). V was cut by 7 bases and J by 9 bases, with 18 bases left in between. The CDR3 sequence is 12 residues long. CDR1 DFQATT and CDR2 SNEGSKA come from the germline V gene (reference sequence). CDR3 coding DNA: TGCAGTGGCGGGGGCTGGTTCTCGCCCCAGTACTTC. Translated, it gives CSGGGWFSPQYF.

The chain recombines TRBV24-1 with TRBJ1-5; D might be TRBD1 (5 bases). This CDR3 comprises 12 residues. V was shortened by 5 bases and J by 7 bases, with 8 bases between the two germline ends. Germline V lookup: CDR1 KGHDR, CDR2 SFDVKD. The CDR3 loop is CATSGEGQPQHF. DNA for the CDR3: TGTGCCACCAGTGGGGAGGGGCAGCCCCAGCATTTT.

The rearrangement joins TRBV5-1 to TRBJ1-1; no clear D. V gave up 1 base and J gave up 2 bases, with 6 bases separating them. CDR1 SGHRS and CDR2 YFSETQ come from the germline V gene. This CDR3 has 13 residues. The DNA for the CDR3 is TGCGCCAGCAGCTTGCAGAGCAACACTGAAGCTTTCTTT. Translation gives CASSLQSNTEAFF.